Below, 13 T cell receptor beta chains from the same sample are listed, as sequenced in a study of T cell responses to AZD1222 COVID-19 vaccine. TCRdb keeps only in-frame clones here, not all; method: immunoSEQ multiplex PCR. The data contain over 100,000 clones, approximately 86% of them singletons. The sequencing here drew on peripheral blood, taken 28 days after the second AZD1222 dose. The receptors originated from an adult who received the AZD1222 COVID-19 vaccine.

This clone was counted a single time. This sequence joins TRBV3-1 (or the pseudogene TRBV3-2) and TRBJ1-1, with D possibly being TRBD1 (6 bases). The CDR3 loop spans 15 amino acids. The germline V and J ends were trimmed by 1 base and 0 bases, with 9 bases remaining between them. Germline lookup yields CDR1 LGHDT and CDR2 YNNKEL (reference sequence). The CDR3 is CASSQAGAVNTEAFF. The CDR3 region has the DNA TGTGCCAGCAGCCAAGCAGGGGCTGTGAACACTGAAGCTTTCTTT.

V is TRBV12-3 or TRBV12-4 and J is TRBJ2-5, with no clear D. Trimming pared 3 bases from V and 3 bases from J, leaving 8 bases between. This CDR3 is built from 13 residues. DNA of the CDR3: TGTGCCAGCAGTTTGTCACGGAAAGAGACCCAGTACTTC. It codes for CASSLSRKETQYF.

This chain connects TRBV28 to TRBJ2-7; 9 nucleotides agree with TRBD1. The V gene's germline CDR1 is MDHEN and CDR2 SYDVKM. This CDR3 is 15 amino acids long. Trimming at V came to 4 bases and at J to 0 bases, leaving 4 bases not matched to a gene. CDR3 DNA: TGTGCCAGCAGTTCCTGGACAGGGGACTCCTACGAGCAGTACTTC. This codes for CASSSWTGDSYEQYF. The complete variable domain, with remaining parts taken from reference TRBV28 and TRBJ2-7, reads DVKVTQSSRYLVKRTGEKVFLECVQDMDHENMFWYRQDPGLGLRLIYFSYDVKMKEKGDIPEGYSVSREKKERFSLILESASTNQTSMYLCASSSWTGDSYEQYFGPGTRLTVT.

The chain employs TRBV6-2 or TRBV6-3 and TRBJ1-5; D is possibly TRBD1 (6 bases). The V end lost 6 bases, the J end lost 3 bases, and 12 bases lay between the germline ends. The CDR3 contains 14 residues. Germline V gene sequence: CDR1 MNHEY, CDR2 SVGEGT. The CDR3: CASRPTGYNQPQHF. CDR3 DNA: TGTGCCAGCAGGCCTACAGGGTACAATCAGCCCCAGCATTTT.

This rearrangement joins TRBV29-1 to TRBJ2-2, with 8 bases identical to TRBD1. The CDR3 runs to 14 residues. J was trimmed by 1 base and V by 5 bases; bases with no gene match: 3. Germline V gene sequence: CDR1 SQVTM, CDR2 ANQGSEA. The CDR3 loop reads CSVLGQGNTGELFF. Here the CDR3 DNA reads TGCAGCGTTCTCGGACAGGGGAACACCGGGGAGCTGTTTTTT.

The genes are TRBV4-2 and TRBJ2-3, with 7 bases that match TRBD2. V lost 0 bases to trimming and J lost 5 bases; unmatched junction nucleotides: 5. Germline CDR1 reads LGHNA; CDR2 reads YNFKEQ. This CDR3 contains 15 residues. As DNA, the CDR3 is TGTGCCAGCAGCCAAGATTACGGGGGGTTAGATACGCAGTATTTT. This encodes CASSQDYGGLDTQYF.

The chain links TRBV9 to TRBJ2-1, with D possibly matching TRBD1 (6 bases). Germline loops: CDR1 SGDLS, CDR2 YYNGEE. The germline V and J ends were trimmed by 1 base and 1 base, with 9 bases remaining between them. The CDR3 runs to 15 residues. CDR3 loop: CASSVQTGSYNEQFF. The CDR3 DNA reads TGTGCCAGCAGCGTACAGACAGGATCCTACAATGAGCAGTTCTTC.

V and J are TRBV27 and TRBJ1-4; no clear D gene. Germline CDR1 reads MNHEY; CDR2 reads SMNVEV (reference sequence). The length of the CDR3 is 13 residues. The ends were cut back, 0 bases at V and 8 bases at J, with 7 bases in the middle. The CDR3 sequence: CASSLSGVEKLFF. For the CDR3, the DNA is TGTGCCAGCAGTTTATCCGGGGTCGAAAAACTGTTTTTT.

The V and J genes are TRBV11-2 and TRBJ1-6; D possibly corresponds to TRBD1 (6 bases). Per the germline V gene, CDR1 is SGHAT and CDR2 is FQNNGV. The CDR3 totals 15 residues. V was shortened by 9 bases and J by 7 bases, with 19 bases between the two germline ends. The CDR3 region has the DNA TGTGCCAGTTCCCAAACGGGACACTTAAATTCACCCCTCCACTTT. Protein product: CASSQTGHLNSPLHF.

V and J are TRBV18 and TRBJ1-2; no definite D call. This CDR3 comprises 13 residues. The V end was cut by 0 bases, the J end by 7 bases, with 9 bases between. Germline-derived CDR1 and CDR2 are KGHSH and LQKENI. The CDR3 DNA sequence: TGTGCCAGCTCACCACCGACTTTCGGTGGCTACACCTTC. Translation: CASSPPTFGGYTF.

This clone has more than one count but fewer than ten. The V gene is TRBV24-1, the J gene TRBJ2-3; D is uncertain. This CDR3 contains 14 residues. V lost 4 bases, J lost 6 bases, and 13 bases lay in between. Germline assignment: CDR1 KGHDR and CDR2 SFDVKD. DNA for the CDR3: TGTGCCACCAGTGACACGGGTCTCGCGGATACGCAGTATTTT. This translates into CATSDTGLADTQYF.

The genes are TRBV7-9 and TRBJ2-2; D may be TRBD2 (5 bases). V was clipped by 0 bases and J by 6 bases, with 14 bases between them. This CDR3 has 16 amino acids. CDR1 and CDR2 from the germline V gene are SEHNR and FQNEAQ (reference sequence). CDR3 DNA: TGTGCCAGCAGCTTAGCTTCACGGTTGGAGGCCGGGGAGCTGTTTTTT. It codes for CASSLASRLEAGELFF.

V is TRBV20-1 and J is TRBJ1-5; possibly TRBD1 for D (6 bases). This CDR3 spans 14 amino acids. V lost 3 bases and J lost 7, with 16 bases in between. Germline loops: CDR1 DFQATT, CDR2 SNEGSKA (reference sequence). The CDR3 spells CSASIAGAWQPQHF. The CDR3 nucleotides are TGCAGTGCTAGTATAGCGGGGGCATGGCAGCCCCAGCATTTT.